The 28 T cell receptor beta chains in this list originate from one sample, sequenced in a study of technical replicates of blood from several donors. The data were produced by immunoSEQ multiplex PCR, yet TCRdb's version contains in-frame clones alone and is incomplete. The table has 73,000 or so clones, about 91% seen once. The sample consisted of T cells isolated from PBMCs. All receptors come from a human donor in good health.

The CDR3 coding sequence is TGCGCCAGCAACCAACAGGGGGCGGGAGGGGCCAACGTCCTGACTTTC. It specifies CASNQQGAGGANVLTF. The chain joins TRBV10-2 to TRBJ2-6, with TRBD1 matching 9 bases. Unmatched junction bases numbered 8, after V lost 7 bases and J lost 4 bases. The CDR3 extends over 16 amino acids. Germline CDR1 reads WSHSY; CDR2 reads SAAADI.

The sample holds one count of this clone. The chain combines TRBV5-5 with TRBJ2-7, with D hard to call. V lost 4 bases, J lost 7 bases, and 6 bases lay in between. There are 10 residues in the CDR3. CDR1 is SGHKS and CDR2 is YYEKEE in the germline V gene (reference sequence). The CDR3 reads CASSLREQYF. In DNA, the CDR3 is TGTGCCAGCAGCCTCCGGGAGCAGTACTTC.

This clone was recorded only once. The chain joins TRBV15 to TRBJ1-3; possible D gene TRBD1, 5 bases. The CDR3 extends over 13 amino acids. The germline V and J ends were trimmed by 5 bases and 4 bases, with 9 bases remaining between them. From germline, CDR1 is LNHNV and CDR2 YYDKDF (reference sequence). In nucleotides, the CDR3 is TGTGCCACCAGCGACAGTAACGGAAACACCATATATTTT. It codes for CATSDSNGNTIYF.

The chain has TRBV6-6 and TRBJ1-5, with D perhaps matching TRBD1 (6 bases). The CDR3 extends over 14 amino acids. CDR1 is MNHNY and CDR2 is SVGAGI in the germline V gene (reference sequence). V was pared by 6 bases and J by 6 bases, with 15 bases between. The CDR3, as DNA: TGTGCCAGCAGCTTTCCGGGACAAAGTCAGCCCCAGCATTTT. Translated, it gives CASSFPGQSQPQHF.

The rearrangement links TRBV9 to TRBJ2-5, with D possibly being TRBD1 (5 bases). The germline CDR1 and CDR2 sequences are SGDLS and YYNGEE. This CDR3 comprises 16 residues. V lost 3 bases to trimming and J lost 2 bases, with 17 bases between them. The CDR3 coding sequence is TGTGCCAGCAGCGCACCCACGACGACAGAACAAGAGACCCAGTACTTC. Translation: CASSAPTTTEQETQYF. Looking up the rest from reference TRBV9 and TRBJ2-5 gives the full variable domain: DSGVTQTPKHLITATGQRVTLRCSPRSGDLSVYWYQQSLDQGLQFLIQYYNGEERAKGNILERFSAQQFPDLHSELNLSSLELGDSALYFCASSAPTTTEQETQYFGPGTRLLVL.

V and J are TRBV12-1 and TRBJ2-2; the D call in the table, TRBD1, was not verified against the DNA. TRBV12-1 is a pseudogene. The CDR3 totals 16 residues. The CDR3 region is CASSPGDSLLTGELFF. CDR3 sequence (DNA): TGTGCCAGCAGCCCTGGGGACAGCCTACTCACCGGGGAGCTGTTTTTT.

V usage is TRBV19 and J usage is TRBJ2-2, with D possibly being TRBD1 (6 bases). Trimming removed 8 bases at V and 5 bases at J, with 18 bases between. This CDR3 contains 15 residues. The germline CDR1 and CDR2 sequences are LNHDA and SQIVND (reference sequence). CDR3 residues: CASLNREKGTGELFF. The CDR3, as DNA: TGTGCCAGTCTAAACAGGGAAAAAGGGACCGGGGAGCTGTTTTTT.

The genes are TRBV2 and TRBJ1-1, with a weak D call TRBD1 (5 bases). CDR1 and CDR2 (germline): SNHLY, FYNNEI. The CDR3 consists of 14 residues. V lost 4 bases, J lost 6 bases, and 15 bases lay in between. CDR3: CASSVGWQGSEAFF. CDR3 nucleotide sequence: TGTGCCAGCAGTGTCGGGTGGCAGGGATCTGAAGCTTTCTTT.

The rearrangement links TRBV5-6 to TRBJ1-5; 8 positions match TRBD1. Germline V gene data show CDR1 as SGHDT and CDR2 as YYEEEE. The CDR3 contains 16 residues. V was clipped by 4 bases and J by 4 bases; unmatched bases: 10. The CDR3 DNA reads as TGTGCCAGCAGCACCTTCGGACAGGGACTAAATCAGCCCCAGCATTTT. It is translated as CASSTFGQGLNQPQHF. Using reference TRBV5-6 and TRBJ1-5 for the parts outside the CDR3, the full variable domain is DAGVTQSPTHLIKTRGQQVTLRCSPKSGHDTVSWYQQALGQGPQFIFQYYEEEERQRGNFPDRFSGHQFPNYSSELNVNALLLGDSALYLCASSTFGQGLNQPQHFGDGTRLSIL.

The CDR3 DNA follows: TGTGCCAGCAGCGTGAGGGACAGGGGTCCCTACGAGCAGTACTTC. Translating it yields CASSVRDRGPYEQYF. The V gene is TRBV5-4, the J gene TRBJ2-7; 10 positions match TRBD1. Losses at the gene ends were 4 bases for V and 2 bases for J; bases not matched to a gene: 6. Germline CDR1 reads SGHNT; CDR2 reads YYREEE (reference sequence). This CDR3 contains 15 residues.

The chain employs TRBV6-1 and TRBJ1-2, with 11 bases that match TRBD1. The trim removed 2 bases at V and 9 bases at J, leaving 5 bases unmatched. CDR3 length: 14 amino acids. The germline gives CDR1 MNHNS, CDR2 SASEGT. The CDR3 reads CASSEKGQGGRYTF. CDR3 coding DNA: TGTGCCAGCAGTGAAAAGGGACAGGGGGGTCGCTACACCTTC.

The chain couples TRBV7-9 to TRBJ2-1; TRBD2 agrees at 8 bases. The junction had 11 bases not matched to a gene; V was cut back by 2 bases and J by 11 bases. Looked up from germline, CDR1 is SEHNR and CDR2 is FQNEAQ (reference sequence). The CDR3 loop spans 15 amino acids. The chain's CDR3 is CASSLLLAGDTQQFF. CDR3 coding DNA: TGTGCCAGCAGCTTACTCCTAGCGGGTGACACTCAGCAGTTCTTC.

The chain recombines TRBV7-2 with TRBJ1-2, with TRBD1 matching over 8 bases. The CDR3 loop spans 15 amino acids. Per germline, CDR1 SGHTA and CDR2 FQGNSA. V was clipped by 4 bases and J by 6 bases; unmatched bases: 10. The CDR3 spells CASSSYLQGEHGYTF. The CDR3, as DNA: TGTGCCAGCAGCTCATACTTACAGGGGGAACATGGCTACACCTTC.

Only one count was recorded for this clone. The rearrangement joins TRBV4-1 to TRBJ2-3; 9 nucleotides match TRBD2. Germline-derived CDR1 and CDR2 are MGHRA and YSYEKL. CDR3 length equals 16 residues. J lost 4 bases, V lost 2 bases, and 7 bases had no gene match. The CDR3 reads CASSQPRGGRADTQYF. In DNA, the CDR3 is TGCGCCAGCAGCCAACCGCGGGGGGGCCGGGCAGATACGCAGTATTTT.

In DNA form, the CDR3 reads TGTGCCAGCAGCTTGGCGCTTCAGGGGACAGCTTTCTACGAGCAGTACTTC. This gives the protein CASSLALQGTAFYEQYF. The chain joins TRBV5-6 to TRBJ2-7; 7 nucleotides line up with TRBD1. Trimming at V came to 0 bases and at J to 3 bases, leaving 12 bases not matched to a gene. Germline V gene data show CDR1 as SGHDT and CDR2 as YYEEEE. The length of the CDR3 is 17 residues.

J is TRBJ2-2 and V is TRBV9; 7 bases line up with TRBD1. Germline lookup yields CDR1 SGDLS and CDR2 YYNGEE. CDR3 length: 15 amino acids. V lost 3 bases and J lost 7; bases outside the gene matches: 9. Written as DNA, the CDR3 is TGTGCCAGCAGCGAGCAGGGGGTACGAAACGGGGAGCTGTTTTTT. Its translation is CASSEQGVRNGELFF.

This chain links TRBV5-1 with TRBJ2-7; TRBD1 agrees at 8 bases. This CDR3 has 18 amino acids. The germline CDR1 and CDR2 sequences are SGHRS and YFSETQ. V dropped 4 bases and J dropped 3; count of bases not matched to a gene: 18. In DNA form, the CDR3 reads TGCGCCAGCAGCCCTGGTGGCAGGGGGCAAGGGGAGAACTACGAGCAGTACTTC. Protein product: CASSPGGRGQGENYEQYF.

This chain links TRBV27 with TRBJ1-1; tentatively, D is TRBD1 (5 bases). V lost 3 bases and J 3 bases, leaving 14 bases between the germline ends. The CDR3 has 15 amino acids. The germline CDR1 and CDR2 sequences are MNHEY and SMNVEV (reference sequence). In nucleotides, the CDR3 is TGTGCCAGCAGTTTGGCCCCGGGGGGTTACACTGAAGCTTTCTTT. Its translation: CASSLAPGGYTEAFF.

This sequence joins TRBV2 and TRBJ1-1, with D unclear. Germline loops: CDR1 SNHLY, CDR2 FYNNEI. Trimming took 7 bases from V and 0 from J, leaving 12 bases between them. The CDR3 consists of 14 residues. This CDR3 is CASTADNMNTEAFF. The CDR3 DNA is TGTGCCAGCACTGCAGACAACATGAACACTGAAGCTTTCTTT.

CDR3 nucleotide sequence: TGTGCCAGTAGTATTGAGACAGCGAGGACCTACGAGCAGTACTTC. It translates to CASSIETARTYEQYF. This chain joins TRBV19 and TRBJ2-7; D possibly corresponds to TRBD1 (5 bases). This CDR3 spans 15 amino acids. Germline V gives CDR1 LNHDA, CDR2 SQIVND (reference sequence). Trimming shortened V by 3 bases and J by 2 bases, and 14 bases separated the two germline ends.

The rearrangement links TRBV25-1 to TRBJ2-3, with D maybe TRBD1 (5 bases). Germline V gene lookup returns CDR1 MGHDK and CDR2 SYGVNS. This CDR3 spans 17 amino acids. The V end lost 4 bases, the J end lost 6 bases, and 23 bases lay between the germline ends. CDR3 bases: TGTGCCAGCAGTGGTTACCCGACAGTTCGCCACGAGGATACGCAGTATTTT. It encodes CASSGYPTVRHEDTQYF.

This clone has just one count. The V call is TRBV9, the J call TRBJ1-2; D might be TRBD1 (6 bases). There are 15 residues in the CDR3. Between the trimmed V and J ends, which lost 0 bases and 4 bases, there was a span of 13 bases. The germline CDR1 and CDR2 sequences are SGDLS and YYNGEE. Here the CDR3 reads CASSVGPGTLYGYTF. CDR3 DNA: TGTGCCAGCAGCGTAGGCCCCGGGACACTCTATGGCTACACCTTC.

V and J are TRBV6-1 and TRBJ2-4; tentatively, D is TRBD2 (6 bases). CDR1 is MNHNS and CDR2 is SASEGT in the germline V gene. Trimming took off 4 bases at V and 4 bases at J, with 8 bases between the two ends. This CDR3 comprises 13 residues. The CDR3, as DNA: TGTGCCAGCAGTGGAGGACTAAAAAACATTCAGTACTTC. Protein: CASSGGLKNIQYF.

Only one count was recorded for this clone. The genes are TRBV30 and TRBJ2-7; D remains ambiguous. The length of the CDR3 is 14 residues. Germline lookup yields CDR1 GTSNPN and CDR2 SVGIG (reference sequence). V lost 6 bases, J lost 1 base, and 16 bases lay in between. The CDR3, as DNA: TGTGCCTGCCGCTATATGTATTCTTCCTACGAGCAGTACTTC. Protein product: CACRYMYSSYEQYF.

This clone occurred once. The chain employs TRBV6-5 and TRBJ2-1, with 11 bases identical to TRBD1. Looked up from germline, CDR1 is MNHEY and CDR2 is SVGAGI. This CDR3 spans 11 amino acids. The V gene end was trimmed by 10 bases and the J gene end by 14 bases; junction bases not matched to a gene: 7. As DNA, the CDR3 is TGTGCCATCAAATGGGGACAGGGGGAGTTCTTC. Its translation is CAIKWGQGEFF.

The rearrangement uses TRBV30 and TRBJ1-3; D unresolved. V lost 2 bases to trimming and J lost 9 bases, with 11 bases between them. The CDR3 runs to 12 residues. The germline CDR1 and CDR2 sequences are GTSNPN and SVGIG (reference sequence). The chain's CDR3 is CAWSPFPSTIYF. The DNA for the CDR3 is TGTGCCTGGAGTCCCTTCCCCTCCACCATATATTTT.

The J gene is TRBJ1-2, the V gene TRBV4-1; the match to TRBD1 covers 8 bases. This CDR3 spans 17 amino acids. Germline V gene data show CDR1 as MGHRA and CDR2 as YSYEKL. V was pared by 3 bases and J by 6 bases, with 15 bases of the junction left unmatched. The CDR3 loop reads CASSHPARGTGRNGYTF. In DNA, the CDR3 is TGCGCCAGCAGCCATCCCGCAAGAGGGACAGGAAGAAATGGCTACACCTTC.

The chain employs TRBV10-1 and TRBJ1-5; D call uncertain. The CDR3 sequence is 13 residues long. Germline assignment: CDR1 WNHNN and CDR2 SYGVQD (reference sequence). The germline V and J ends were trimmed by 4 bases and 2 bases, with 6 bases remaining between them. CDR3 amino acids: CASSAIGNQPQHF. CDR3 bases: TGCGCCAGCAGTGCCATTGGCAATCAGCCCCAGCATTTT.